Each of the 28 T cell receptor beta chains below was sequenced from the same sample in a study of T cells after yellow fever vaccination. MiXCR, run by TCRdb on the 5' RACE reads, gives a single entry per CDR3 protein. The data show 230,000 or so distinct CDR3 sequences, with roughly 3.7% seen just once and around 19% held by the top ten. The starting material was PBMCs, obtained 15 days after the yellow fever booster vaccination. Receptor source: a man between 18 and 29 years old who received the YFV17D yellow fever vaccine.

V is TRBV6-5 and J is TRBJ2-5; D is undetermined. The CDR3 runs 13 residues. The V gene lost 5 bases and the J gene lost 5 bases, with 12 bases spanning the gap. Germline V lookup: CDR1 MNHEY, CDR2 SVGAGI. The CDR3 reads CASSRTGRETQYF. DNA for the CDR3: TGTGCCAGCAGTCGAACTGGTCGGGAGACCCAGTACTTC.

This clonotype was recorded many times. Here the CDR3 DNA reads TGTGCCAGCAGTTACTCGATTGCAGCGGGGGGCTCCTACGAGCAGTACTTC. It specifies CASSYSIAAGGSYEQYF. V usage is TRBV6-5 and J usage is TRBJ2-7, with 9 bases fitting TRBD2. The CDR3 length is 17 residues. The V gene's germline CDR1 is MNHEY and CDR2 SVGAGI. Germline trimming cut 0 bases from V and 0 bases from J; bases unmatched to any gene: 6.

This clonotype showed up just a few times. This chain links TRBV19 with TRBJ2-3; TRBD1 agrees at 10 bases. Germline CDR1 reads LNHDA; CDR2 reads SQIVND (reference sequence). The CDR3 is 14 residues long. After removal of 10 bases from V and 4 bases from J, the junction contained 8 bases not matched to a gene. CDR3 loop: CANRGDRGPDTQYF. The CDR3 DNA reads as TGTGCCAACAGAGGGGACAGGGGCCCAGATACGCAGTATTTT.

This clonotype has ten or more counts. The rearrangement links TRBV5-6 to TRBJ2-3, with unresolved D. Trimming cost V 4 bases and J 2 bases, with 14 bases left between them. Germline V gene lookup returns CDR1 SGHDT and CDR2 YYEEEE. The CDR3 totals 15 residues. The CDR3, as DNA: TGTGCCAGCAGCCCGAAGTTTAGTTTCACAGATACGCAGTATTTT. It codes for CASSPKFSFTDTQYF. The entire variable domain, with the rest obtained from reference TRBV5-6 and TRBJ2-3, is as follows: DAGVTQSPTHLIKTRGQQVTLRCSPKSGHDTVSWYQQALGQGPQFIFQYYEEEERQRGNFPDRFSGHQFPNYSSELNVNALLLGDSALYLCASSPKFSFTDTQYFGPGTRLTVL.

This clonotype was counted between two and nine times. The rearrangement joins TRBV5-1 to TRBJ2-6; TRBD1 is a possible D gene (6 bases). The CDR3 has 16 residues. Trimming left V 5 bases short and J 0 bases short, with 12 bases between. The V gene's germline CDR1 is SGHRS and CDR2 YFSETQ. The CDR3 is CASRNHRVSGANVLTF. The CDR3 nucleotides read TGCGCCAGCAGGAACCACAGGGTCTCTGGGGCCAACGTCCTGACTTTC. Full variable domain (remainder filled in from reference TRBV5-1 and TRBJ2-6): KAGVTQTPRYLIKTRGQQVTLSCSPISGHRSVSWYQQTPGQGLQFLFEYFSETQRNKGNFPGRFSGRQFSNSRSEMNVSTLELGDSALYLCASRNHRVSGANVLTFGAGSRLTVL.

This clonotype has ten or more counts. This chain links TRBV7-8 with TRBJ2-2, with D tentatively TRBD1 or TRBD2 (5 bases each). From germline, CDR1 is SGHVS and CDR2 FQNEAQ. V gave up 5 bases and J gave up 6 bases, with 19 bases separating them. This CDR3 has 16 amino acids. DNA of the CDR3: TGTGCCAGCAGCACACGGGGCGGCGTCGGTTCCGGGGAGCTGTTTTTT. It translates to CASSTRGGVGSGELFF.

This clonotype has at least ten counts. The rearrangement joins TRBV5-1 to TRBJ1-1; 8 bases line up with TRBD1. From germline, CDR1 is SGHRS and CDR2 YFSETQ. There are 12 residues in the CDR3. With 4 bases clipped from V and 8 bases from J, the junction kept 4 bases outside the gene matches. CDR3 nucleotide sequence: TGCGCCAGCAGCATCGACAGGGGAGAAGCTTTCTTT. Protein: CASSIDRGEAFF.

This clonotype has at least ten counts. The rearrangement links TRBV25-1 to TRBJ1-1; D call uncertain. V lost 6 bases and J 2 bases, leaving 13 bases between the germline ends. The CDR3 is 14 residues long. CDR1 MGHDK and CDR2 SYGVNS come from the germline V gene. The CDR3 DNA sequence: TGTGCCAGCAGGGGGTGGTTTTTTAACACTGAAGCTTTCTTT. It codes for CASRGWFFNTEAFF.

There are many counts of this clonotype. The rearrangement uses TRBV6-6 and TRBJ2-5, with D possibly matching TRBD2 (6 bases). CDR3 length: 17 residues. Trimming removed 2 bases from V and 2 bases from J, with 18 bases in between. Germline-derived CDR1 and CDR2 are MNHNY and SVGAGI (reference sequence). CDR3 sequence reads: CASSYPVEGLGQETQYF. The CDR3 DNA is TGTGCCAGCAGTTACCCAGTGGAGGGATTAGGACAAGAGACCCAGTACTTC.

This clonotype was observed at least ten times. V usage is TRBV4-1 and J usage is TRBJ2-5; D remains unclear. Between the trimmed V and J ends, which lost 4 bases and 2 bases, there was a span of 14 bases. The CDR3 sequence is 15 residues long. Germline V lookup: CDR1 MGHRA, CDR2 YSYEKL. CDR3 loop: CASSLSPLKQETQYF. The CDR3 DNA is TGCGCCAGCAGCCTATCCCCTCTAAAGCAAGAGACCCAGTACTTC.

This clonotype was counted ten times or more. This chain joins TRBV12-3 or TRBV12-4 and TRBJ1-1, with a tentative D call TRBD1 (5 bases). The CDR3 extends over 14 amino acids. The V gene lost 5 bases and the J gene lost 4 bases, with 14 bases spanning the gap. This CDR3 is CASSRGPGSTEAFF. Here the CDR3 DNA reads TGTGCCAGCAGTCGGGGACCGGGTAGCACTGAAGCTTTCTTT.

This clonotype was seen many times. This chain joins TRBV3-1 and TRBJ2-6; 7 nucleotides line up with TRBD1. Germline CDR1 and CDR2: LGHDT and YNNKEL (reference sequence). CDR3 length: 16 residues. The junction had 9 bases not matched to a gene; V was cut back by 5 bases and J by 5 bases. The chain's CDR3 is CASSFKGGRRANVLTF. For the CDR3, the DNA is TGTGCCAGCAGCTTCAAAGGGGGCAGAAGGGCCAACGTCCTGACTTTC. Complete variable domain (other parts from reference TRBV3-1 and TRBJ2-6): DTAVSQTPKYLVTQMGNDKSIKCEQNLGHDTMYWYKQDSKKFLKIMFSYNNKELIINETVPNRFSPKSPDKAHLNLHINSLELGDSAVYFCASSFKGGRRANVLTFGAGSRLTVL.

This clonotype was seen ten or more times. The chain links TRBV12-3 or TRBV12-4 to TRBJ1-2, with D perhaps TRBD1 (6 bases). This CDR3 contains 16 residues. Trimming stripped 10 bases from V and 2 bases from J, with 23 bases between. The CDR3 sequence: CATHARGRGGNYGYTF. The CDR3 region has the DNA TGTGCCACCCATGCCCGGGGAAGGGGGGGGAACTATGGCTACACCTTC.

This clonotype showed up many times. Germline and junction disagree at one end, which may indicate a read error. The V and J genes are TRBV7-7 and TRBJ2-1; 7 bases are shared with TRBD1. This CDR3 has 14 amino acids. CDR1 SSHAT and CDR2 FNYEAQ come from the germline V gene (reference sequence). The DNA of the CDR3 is TGTGCTAGCAGCTTAGGGACAGTGGGTGATGAGCAGTTCTTC. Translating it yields CASSLGTVGDEQFF.

The CDR3 reads CSARDLTSGGHDSYEQYF. CDR3 nucleotide sequence: TGCAGTGCTAGAGACCTGACTAGCGGGGGGCACGACTCCTACGAGCAGTACTTC. V and J are TRBV20-1 and TRBJ2-7; TRBD2 matches 13 bases. V dropped 0 bases and J dropped 0; count of bases not matched to a gene: 8. The CDR3 has 18 amino acids. CDR1 DFQATT and CDR2 SNEGSKA come from the germline V gene (reference sequence).

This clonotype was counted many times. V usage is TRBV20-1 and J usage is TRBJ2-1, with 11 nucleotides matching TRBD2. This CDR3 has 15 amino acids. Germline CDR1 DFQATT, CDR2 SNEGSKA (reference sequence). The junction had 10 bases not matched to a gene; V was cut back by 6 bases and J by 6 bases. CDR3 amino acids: CSARPASGGLNEQFF. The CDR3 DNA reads TGCAGTGCCCGACCCGCTAGCGGGGGGCTCAATGAGCAGTTCTTC.

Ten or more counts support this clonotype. The CDR3 region is CASSPPGLRDTDTQYF. The CDR3, as DNA: TGCGCCAGCAGCCCTCCGGGACTTCGTGACACAGATACGCAGTATTTT. This chain joins TRBV10-2 and TRBJ2-3, with TRBD2 as a possible D gene (6 bases). V gave up 6 bases and J gave up 2 bases, with 18 bases separating them. Germline loops: CDR1 WSHSY, CDR2 SAAADI. This CDR3 region has 16 residues.

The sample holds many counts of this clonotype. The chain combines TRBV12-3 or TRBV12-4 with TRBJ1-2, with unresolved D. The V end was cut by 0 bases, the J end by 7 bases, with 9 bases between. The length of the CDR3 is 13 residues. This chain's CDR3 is CASSLARAGGYTF. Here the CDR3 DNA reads TGTGCCAGCAGTTTAGCGCGCGCGGGTGGCTACACCTTC.

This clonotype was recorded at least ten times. This CDR3 reads CASEGVSYEQYF. The CDR3 bases are TGTGCCAGTGAAGGGGTGTCCTACGAGCAGTACTTC. The rearrangement uses TRBV25-1 and TRBJ2-7; D may be TRBD1 (5 bases). This CDR3 spans 12 amino acids. The V gene's germline CDR1 is MGHDK and CDR2 SYGVNS. Between the trimmed V and J ends, which lost 9 bases and 1 base, there was a span of 10 bases.

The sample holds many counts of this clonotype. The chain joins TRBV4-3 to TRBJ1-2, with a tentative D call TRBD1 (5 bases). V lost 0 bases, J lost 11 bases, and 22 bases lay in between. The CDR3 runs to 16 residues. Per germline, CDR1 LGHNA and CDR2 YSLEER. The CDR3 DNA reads TGCGCCAGCAGCCAAGATACGGGGGTCTCTTCAGAAAGTTACACCTTC. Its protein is CASSQDTGVSSESYTF.

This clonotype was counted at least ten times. The CDR3 DNA follows: TGTGCCATCAAAAAACAGGGGGCCCGAACCGGGGAGCTGTTTTTT. This encodes CAIKKQGARTGELFF. The chain is built from TRBV10-3 and TRBJ2-2, with TRBD1 matching over 9 bases. This CDR3 has 15 amino acids. CDR1 and CDR2 from the germline V gene are ENHRY and SYGVKD. V shed 7 bases, J shed 5 bases, and the junction held 8 bases outside the gene matches.

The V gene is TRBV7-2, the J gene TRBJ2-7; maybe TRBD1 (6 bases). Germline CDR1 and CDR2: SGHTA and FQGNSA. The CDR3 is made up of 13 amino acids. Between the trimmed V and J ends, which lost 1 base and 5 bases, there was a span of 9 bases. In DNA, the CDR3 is TGTGCCAGCAGCTTAGGGTCAGGGGACGAGCAGTACTTC. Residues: CASSLGSGDEQYF.

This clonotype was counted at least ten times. CDR3 nucleotide sequence: TGCGCCAGCAGCCCAAAGACTAGCGGGGGCACAGATACGCAGTATTTT. Protein product: CASSPKTSGGTDTQYF. This chain uses TRBV4-1 with TRBJ2-3; 11 nucleotides line up with TRBD2. The V gene's germline CDR1 is MGHRA and CDR2 YSYEKL. The CDR3 is 16 residues long. The junction had 4 bases not matched to a gene; V was cut back by 4 bases and J by 1 base.

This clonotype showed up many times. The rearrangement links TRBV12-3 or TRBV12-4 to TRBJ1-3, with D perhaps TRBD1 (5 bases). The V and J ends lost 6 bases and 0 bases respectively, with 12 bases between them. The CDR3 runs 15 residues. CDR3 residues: CASRLQVISGNTIYF. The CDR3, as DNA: TGTGCCAGCAGACTACAGGTGATCTCTGGAAACACCATATATTTT.

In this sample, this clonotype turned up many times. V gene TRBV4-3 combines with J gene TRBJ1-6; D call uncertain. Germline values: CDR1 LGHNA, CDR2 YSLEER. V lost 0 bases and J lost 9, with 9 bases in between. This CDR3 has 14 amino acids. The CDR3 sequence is CASSQEGWGSPLHF. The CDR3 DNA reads TGCGCCAGCAGCCAAGAAGGGTGGGGTTCACCCCTCCACTTT.

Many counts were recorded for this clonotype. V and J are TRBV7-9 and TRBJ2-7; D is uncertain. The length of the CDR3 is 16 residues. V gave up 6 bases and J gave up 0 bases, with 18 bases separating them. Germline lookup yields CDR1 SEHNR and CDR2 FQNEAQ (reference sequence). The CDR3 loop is CASSRVGYLSSYEQYV. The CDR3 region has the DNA TGTGCCAGCAGTCGGGTTGGTTACCTAAGCTCCTACGAGCAGTACGTC.

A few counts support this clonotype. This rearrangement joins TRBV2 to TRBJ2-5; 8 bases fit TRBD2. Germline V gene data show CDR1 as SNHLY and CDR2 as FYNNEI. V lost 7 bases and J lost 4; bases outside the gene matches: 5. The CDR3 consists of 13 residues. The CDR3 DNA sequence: TGTGCCAGCAAAGGACGGGGGGGAGAGACCCAGTACTTC. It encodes CASKGRGGETQYF.

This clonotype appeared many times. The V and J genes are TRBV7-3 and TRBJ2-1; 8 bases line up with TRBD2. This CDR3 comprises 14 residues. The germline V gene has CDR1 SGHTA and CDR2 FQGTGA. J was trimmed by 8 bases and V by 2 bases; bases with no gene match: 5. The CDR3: CASSLAGGGYEQFF. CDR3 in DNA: TGTGCCAGCAGCTTAGCGGGGGGCGGCTATGAGCAGTTCTTC.